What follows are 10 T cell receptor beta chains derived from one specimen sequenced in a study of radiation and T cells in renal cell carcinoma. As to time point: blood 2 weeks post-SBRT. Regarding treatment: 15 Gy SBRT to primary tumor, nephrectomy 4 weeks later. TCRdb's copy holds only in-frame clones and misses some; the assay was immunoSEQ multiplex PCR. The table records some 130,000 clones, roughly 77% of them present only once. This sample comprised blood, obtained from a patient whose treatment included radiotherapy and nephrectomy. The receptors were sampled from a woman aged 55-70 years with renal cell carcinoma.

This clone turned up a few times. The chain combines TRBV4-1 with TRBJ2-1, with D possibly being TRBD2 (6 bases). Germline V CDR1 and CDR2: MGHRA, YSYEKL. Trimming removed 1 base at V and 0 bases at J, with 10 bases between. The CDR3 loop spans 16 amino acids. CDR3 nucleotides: TGCGCCAGCAGCCAAGTGGGGGGTCCCTCCTACAATGAGCAGTTCTTC. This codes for CASSQVGGPSYNEQFF.

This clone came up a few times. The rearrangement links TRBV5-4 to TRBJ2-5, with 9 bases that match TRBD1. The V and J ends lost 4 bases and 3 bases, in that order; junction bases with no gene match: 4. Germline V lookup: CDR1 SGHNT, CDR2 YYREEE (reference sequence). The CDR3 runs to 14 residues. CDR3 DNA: TGTGCCAGCAGCGGACAGGGGTCTGAAGAGACCCAGTACTTC. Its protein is CASSGQGSEETQYF.

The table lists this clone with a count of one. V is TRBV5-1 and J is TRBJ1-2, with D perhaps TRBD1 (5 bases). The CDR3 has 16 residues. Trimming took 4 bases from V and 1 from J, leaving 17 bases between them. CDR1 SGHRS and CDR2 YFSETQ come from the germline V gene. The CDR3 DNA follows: TGCGCCAGCAGCATAGGAAATCAGGGACTTAACTATGGCTACACCTTC. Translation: CASSIGNQGLNYGYTF. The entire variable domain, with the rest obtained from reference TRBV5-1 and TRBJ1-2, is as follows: KAGVTQTPRYLIKTRGQQVTLSCSPISGHRSVSWYQQTPGQGLQFLFEYFSETQRNKGNFPGRFSGRQFSNSRSEMNVSTLELGDSALYLCASSIGNQGLNYGYTFGSGTRLTVV.

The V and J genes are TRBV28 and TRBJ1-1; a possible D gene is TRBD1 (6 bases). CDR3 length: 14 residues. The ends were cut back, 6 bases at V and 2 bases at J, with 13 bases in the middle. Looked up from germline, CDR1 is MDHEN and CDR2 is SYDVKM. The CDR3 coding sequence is TGTGCCAGCAGCGCATGGGGGGGCAACACTGAAGCTTTCTTT. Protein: CASSAWGGNTEAFF.

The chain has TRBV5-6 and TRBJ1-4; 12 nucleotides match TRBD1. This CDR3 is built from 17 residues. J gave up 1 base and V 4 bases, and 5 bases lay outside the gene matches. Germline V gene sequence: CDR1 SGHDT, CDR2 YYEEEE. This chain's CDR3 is CASSPGTGGRTNEKLFF. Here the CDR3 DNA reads TGTGCCAGCAGCCCAGGGACAGGGGGCAGAACTAATGAAAAACTGTTTTTT.

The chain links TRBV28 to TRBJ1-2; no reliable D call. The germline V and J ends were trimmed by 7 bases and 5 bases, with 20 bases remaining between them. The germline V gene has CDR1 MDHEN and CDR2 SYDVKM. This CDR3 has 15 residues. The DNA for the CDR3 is TGTGCCAGCATCCCCCAGGCCGGTAGCGCTTATGGCTACACCTTC. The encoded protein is CASIPQAGSAYGYTF.

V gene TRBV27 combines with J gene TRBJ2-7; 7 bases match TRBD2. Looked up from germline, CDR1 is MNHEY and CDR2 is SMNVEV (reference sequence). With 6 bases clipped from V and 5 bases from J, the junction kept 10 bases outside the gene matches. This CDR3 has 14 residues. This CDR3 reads CASRPGGGSHEQYF. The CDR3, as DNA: TGTGCCAGCAGGCCGGGCGGGGGTTCCCACGAGCAGTACTTC.

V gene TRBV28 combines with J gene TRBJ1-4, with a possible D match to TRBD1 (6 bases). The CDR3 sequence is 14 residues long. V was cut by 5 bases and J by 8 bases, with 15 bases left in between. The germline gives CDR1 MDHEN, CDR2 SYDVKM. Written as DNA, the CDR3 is TGTGCCAGCAGTCTATCAGGGGTGGACGAAAAACTGTTTTTT. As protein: CASSLSGVDEKLFF.

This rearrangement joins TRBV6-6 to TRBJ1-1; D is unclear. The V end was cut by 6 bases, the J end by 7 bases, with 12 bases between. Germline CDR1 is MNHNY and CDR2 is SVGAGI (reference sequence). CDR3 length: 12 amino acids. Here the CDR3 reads CASSTISDEAFF. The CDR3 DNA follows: TGTGCCAGCAGCACCATCTCGGATGAAGCTTTCTTT.

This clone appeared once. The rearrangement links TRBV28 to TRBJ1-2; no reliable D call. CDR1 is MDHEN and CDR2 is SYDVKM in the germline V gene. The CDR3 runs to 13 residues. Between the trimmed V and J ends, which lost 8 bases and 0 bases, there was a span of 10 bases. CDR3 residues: CASAPASNYGYTF. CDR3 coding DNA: TGTGCCAGCGCGCCTGCTTCTAACTATGGCTACACCTTC.